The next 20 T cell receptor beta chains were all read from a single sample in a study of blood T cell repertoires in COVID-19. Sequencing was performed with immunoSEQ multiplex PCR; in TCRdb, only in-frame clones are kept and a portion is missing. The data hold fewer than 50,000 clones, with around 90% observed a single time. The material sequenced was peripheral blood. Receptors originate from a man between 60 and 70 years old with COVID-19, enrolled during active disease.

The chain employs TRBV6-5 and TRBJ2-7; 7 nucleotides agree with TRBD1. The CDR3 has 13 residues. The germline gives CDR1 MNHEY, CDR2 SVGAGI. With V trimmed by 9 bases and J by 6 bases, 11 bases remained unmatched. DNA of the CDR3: TGTGCCAGTACCCGACAGGGAACGGGCGAGCAGTACTTC. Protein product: CASTRQGTGEQYF.

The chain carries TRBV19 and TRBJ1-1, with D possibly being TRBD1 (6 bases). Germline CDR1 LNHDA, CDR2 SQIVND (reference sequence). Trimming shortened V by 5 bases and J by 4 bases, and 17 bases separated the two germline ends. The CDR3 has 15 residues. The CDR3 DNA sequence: TGTGCCAGTAGTCAAACAGGGAGGGTGAGCACTGAAGCTTTCTTT. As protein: CASSQTGRVSTEAFF.

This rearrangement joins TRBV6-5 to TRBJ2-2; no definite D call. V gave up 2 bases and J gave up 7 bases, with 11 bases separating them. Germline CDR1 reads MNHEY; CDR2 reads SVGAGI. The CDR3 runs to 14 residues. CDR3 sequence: CASSYRRTYGELFF. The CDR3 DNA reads TGTGCCAGCAGTTACCGCAGAACGTACGGGGAGCTGTTTTTT.

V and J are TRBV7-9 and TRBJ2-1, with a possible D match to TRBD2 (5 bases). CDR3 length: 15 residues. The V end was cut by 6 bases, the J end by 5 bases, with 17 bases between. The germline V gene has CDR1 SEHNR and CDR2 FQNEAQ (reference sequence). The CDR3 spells CASSSDGGIHNEQFF. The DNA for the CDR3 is TGTGCCAGCAGTTCAGACGGAGGAATCCACAATGAGCAGTTCTTC.

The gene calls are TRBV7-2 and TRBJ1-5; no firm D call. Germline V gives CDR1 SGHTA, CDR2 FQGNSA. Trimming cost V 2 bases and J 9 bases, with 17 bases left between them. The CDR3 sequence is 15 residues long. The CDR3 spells CASSLFGSGDAPQHF. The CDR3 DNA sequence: TGTGCCAGCAGCTTATTTGGTTCGGGTGATGCGCCCCAGCATTTT.

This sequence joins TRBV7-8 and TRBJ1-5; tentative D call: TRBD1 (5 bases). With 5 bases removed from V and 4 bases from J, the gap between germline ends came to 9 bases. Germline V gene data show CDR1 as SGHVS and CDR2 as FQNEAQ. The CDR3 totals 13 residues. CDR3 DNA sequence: TGTGCCAGCAGCACCTCAGGGAATCAGCCCCAGCATTTT. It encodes CASSTSGNQPQHF. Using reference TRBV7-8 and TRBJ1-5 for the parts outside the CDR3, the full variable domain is GAGVSQSPRYKVAKRGQDVALRCDPISGHVSLFWYQQALGQGPEFLTYFQNEAQLDKSGLPSDRFFAERPEGSVSTLKIQRTQQEDSAVYLCASSTSGNQPQHFGDGTRLSIL.

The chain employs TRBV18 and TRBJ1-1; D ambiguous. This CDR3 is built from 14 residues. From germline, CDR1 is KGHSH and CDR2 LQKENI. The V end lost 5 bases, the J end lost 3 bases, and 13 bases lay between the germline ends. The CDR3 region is CASSGRVEDTEAFF. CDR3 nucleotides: TGTGCCAGCTCAGGACGGGTGGAGGACACTGAAGCTTTCTTT.

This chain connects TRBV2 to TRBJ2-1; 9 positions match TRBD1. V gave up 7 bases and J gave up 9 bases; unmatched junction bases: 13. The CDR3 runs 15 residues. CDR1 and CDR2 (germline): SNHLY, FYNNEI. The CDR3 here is CASKPTGGEWGEQFF. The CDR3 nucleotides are TGTGCCAGCAAACCCACAGGGGGCGAGTGGGGTGAGCAGTTCTTC. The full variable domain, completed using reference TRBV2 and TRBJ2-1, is EPEVTQTPSHQVTQMGQEVILRCVPISNHLYFYWYRQILGQKVEFLVSFYNNEISEKSEIFDDQFSVERPDGSNFTLKIRSTKLEDSAMYFCASKPTGGEWGEQFFGPGTRLTVL.

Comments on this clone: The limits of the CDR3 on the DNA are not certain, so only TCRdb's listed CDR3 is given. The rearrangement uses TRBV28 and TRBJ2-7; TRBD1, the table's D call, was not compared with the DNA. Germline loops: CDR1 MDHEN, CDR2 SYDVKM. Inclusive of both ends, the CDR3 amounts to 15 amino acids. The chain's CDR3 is CASSSSTGGRNEQYF.

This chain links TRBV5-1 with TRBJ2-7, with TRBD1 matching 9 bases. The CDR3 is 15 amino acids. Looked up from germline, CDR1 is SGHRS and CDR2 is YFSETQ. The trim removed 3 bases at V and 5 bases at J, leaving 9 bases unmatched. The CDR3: CASSWSGTGSDEQYF. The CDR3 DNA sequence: TGCGCCAGCAGCTGGTCCGGGACAGGGTCCGACGAGCAGTACTTC.

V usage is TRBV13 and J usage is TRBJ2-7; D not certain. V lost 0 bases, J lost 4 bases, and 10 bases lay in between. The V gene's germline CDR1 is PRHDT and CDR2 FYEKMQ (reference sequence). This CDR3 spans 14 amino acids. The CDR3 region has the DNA TGTGCCAGCAGCTTAGGGAGGAATGGATACGAGCAGTACTTC. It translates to CASSLGRNGYEQYF.

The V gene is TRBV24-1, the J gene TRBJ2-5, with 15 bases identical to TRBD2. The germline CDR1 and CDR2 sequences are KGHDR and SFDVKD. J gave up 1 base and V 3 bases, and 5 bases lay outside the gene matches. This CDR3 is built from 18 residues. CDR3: CATSDGGLAGGIQETQYF. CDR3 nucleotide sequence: TGTGCCACCAGTGATGGAGGACTAGCGGGAGGGATCCAAGAGACCCAGTACTTC.

Here the CDR3 reads CASRKGLGADTQYF. The CDR3 nucleotides read TGTGCCAGCAGGAAGGGACTCGGGGCAGATACGCAGTATTTT. The J gene is TRBJ2-3, the V gene TRBV6-6, with a possible D match to TRBD2 (6 bases). Germline lookup yields CDR1 MNHNY and CDR2 SVGAGI (reference sequence). The CDR3 sequence is 14 residues long. V was pared by 6 bases and J by 4 bases, with 14 bases between.

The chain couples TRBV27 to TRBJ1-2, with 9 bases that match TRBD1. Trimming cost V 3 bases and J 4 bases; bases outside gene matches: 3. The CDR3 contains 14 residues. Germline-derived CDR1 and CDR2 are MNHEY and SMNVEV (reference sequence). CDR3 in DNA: TGTGCCAGCAGTTTGGGACAGGGTATCTATGGCTACACCTTC. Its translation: CASSLGQGIYGYTF.

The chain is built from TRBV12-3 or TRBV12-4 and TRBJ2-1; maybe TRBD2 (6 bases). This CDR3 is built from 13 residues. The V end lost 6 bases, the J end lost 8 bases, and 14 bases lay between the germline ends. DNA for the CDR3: TGTGCCAGCAGGTCTCCGGGAGCCCATGAGCAGTTCTTC. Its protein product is CASRSPGAHEQFF.

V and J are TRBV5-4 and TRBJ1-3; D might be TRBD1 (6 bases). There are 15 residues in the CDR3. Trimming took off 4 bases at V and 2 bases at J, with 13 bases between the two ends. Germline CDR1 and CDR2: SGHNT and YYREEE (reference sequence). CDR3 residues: CASSRAGTTGNTIYF. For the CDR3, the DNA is TGTGCCAGCAGCCGAGCCGGGACAACTGGAAACACCATATATTTT.

The CDR3 region is CASSPRVAGGVEAFF. CDR3 coding DNA: TGTGCCAGCTCACCACGAGTGGCGGGAGGCGTTGAAGCTTTCTTT. The chain carries TRBV18 and TRBJ1-1; D unclear. Germline V gene sequence: CDR1 KGHSH, CDR2 LQKENI. This CDR3 spans 15 amino acids. Trimming took off 1 base at V and 7 bases at J, with 16 bases between the two ends.

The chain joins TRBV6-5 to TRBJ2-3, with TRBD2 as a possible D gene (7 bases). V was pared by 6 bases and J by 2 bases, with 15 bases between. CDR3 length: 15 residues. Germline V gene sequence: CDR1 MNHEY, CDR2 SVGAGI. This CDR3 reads CASRRGGLLTDTQYF. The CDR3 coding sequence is TGTGCCAGCAGAAGGGGGGGCCTCCTCACAGATACGCAGTATTTT.

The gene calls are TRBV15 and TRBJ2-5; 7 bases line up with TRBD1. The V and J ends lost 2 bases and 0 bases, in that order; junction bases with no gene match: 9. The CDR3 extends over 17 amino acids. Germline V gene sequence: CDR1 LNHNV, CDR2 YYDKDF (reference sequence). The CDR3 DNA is TGTGCCACCAGCAGATCGACGGGACAGCAATACCAAGAGACCCAGTACTTC. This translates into CATSRSTGQQYQETQYF.

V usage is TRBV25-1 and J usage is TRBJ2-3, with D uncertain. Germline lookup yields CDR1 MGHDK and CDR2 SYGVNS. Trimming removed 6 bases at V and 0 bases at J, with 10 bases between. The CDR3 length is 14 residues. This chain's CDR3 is CASSRPSSTDTQYF. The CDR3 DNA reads TGTGCCAGCAGCCGCCCAAGCAGCACAGATACGCAGTATTTT.